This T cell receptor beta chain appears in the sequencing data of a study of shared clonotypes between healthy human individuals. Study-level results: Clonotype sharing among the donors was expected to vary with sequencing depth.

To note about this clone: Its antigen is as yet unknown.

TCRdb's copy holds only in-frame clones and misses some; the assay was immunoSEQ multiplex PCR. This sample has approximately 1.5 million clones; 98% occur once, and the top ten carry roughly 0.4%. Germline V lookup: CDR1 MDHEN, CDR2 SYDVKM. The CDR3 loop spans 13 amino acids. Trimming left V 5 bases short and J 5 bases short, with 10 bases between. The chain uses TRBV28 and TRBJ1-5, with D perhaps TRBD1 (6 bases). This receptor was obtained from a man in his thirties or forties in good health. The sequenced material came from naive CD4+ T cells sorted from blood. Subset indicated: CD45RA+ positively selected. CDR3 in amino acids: CASSTQGYQPQHF. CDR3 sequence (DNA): TGTGCCAGCAGTACACAGGGCTATCAGCCCCAGCATTTT.